Shown below are 14 T cell receptor beta chains from a single sample sequenced in a study of Ad26.COV2.S vaccination and SARS-CoV-2 variants. Here immunoSEQ multiplex PCR was the method, and the copy in TCRdb shows in-frame clones only, minus some. The sample lists around 86,000 clones, more than 70% seen once, with around a sixth in the top ten. Source: peripheral blood, taken after recovery from COVID-19. The receptors shown here come from a human donor who had recovered from COVID-19.

The V call is TRBV7-2, the J call TRBJ2-7; the match to TRBD2 covers 11 bases. The CDR3 length is 14 residues. Germline-derived CDR1 and CDR2 are SGHTA and FQGNSA. Losses at the gene ends were 6 bases for V and 5 bases for J; bases not matched to a gene: 6. CDR3 sequence reads: CASRLAGVTHEQYF. DNA of the CDR3: TGTGCCAGCAGACTAGCGGGAGTAACCCACGAGCAGTACTTC.

The chain has TRBV15 and TRBJ2-5, with 9 bases identical to TRBD1. V shed 0 bases, J shed 5 bases, and the junction held 10 bases outside the gene matches. Germline V gene data show CDR1 as LNHNV and CDR2 as YYDKDF (reference sequence). CDR3 length: 17 residues. This CDR3 reads CATSRDLIGQGWETQYF. In DNA form, the CDR3 reads TGTGCCACCAGCAGAGATTTAATTGGACAGGGGTGGGAGACCCAGTACTTC.

This clone was picked up one time. V is TRBV5-6 and J is TRBJ1-2, with TRBD1 matching 9 bases. The CDR3 contains 16 residues. V was pared by 0 bases and J by 8 bases, with 11 bases of the junction left unmatched. Germline V gene lookup returns CDR1 SGHDT and CDR2 YYEEEE. Written as DNA, the CDR3 is TGTGCCAGCAGCTTGGGGCCCGACAGGGGGGCTGAGGGCTACACCTTC. Amino acids: CASSLGPDRGAEGYTF.

The chain links TRBV7-2 to TRBJ2-7; D is uncertain. The CDR3 has 17 amino acids. V lost 0 bases and J 5 bases, leaving 20 bases between the germline ends. Germline-derived CDR1 and CDR2 are SGHTA and FQGNSA. The CDR3 here is CASSLAPKGYRPNEQYF. CDR3 sequence (DNA): TGTGCCAGCAGCTTAGCCCCCAAAGGATACCGTCCTAACGAGCAGTACTTC.

The chain links TRBV5-4 to TRBJ2-7; D ambiguous. With 6 bases removed from V and 2 bases from J, the gap between germline ends came to 12 bases. CDR3 length: 13 amino acids. From germline, CDR1 is SGHNT and CDR2 YYREEE (reference sequence). The CDR3 DNA reads TGTGCCAGCAAATTATTTCAGGCCTACGAGCAGTACTTC. This encodes CASKLFQAYEQYF.

This chain connects TRBV3-1 (or the pseudogene TRBV3-2) to TRBJ2-2; 7 nucleotides line up with TRBD1. CDR3 length equals 16 residues. With V trimmed by 2 bases and J by 1 base, 4 bases remained unmatched. CDR1 is LGHDT and CDR2 is YNNKEL in the germline V gene (reference sequence). CDR3: CASSQSDRENTGELFF. CDR3 nucleotide sequence: TGTGCCAGCAGCCAATCCGACAGGGAGAACACCGGGGAGCTGTTTTTT.

In DNA form, the CDR3 reads TGCGCCAGTCCTTTTGGGTGGGGCGTCGAGCCCCAGCATTTT. Translating gives CASPFGWGVEPQHF. This chain connects TRBV10-1 to TRBJ1-5, with TRBD1 as a possible D gene (5 bases). The CDR3 sequence is 14 residues long. CDR1 and CDR2 from the germline V gene are WNHNN and SYGVQD (reference sequence). The V and J ends lost 9 bases and 8 bases respectively, with 20 bases between them.

This rearrangement joins TRBV15 to TRBJ2-4; D gene ambiguous. The CDR3 is made up of 12 amino acids. Germline CDR1 and CDR2: LNHNV and YYDKDF (reference sequence). V dropped 3 bases and J dropped 8 bases, with 8 bases sitting between them. The CDR3 loop reads CATSRDQDIQYF. In DNA, the CDR3 is TGTGCCACCAGCAGGGACCAGGACATTCAGTACTTC.

The V gene is TRBV19, the J gene TRBJ1-5, with D hard to call. V lost 1 base and J lost 2, with 9 bases in between. From germline, CDR1 is LNHDA and CDR2 SQIVND (reference sequence). The length of the CDR3 is 15 residues. CDR3 DNA sequence: TGTGCCAGTAGTATAGGCGTAATCGGCAATCAGCCCCAGCATTTT. This codes for CASSIGVIGNQPQHF.

The chain's CDR3 is CASSLSGTGGYEQYF. DNA of the CDR3: TGTGCCAGCAGTTTATCGGGGACAGGGGGCTACGAGCAGTACTTC. V gene TRBV27 combines with J gene TRBJ2-7; 11 bases match TRBD1. The CDR3 is 15 residues long. Germline V gene lookup returns CDR1 MNHEY and CDR2 SMNVEV (reference sequence). J lost 3 bases, V lost 0 bases, and 1 base had no gene match.

The rearrangement links TRBV10-3 to TRBJ1-2; D unclear. CDR3 length: 12 residues. CDR1 ENHRY and CDR2 SYGVKD come from the germline V gene. The V end lost 9 bases, the J end lost 0 bases, and 8 bases lay between the germline ends. The CDR3 region has the DNA TGTGCCATTAAAGGAACTAACTATGGCTACACCTTC. Its translation: CAIKGTNYGYTF.

This clone was seen many times. The gene calls are TRBV4-1 and TRBJ1-1; D possibly corresponds to TRBD1 (5 bases). Germline CDR1 MGHRA, CDR2 YSYEKL. Trimming left V 0 bases short and J 11 bases short, with 22 bases between. The CDR3 is 16 amino acids. For the CDR3, the DNA is TGCGCCAGCAGCCAAGATCGGGGAGGGGCCCAGGCCCTCGCTTTCTTT. This sequence encodes CASSQDRGGAQALAFF.

The chain uses TRBV9 and TRBJ2-3; 11 bases are shared with TRBD1. J lost 3 bases, V lost 4 bases, and 7 bases had no gene match. Germline V gene lookup returns CDR1 SGDLS and CDR2 YYNGEE. This CDR3 is 16 amino acids long. The CDR3 coding sequence is TGTGCCAGCAGCTCAGCCGGGACAGGGGGGACAGATACGCAGTATTTT. It yields the protein CASSSAGTGGTDTQYF.

The V call is TRBV4-1, the J call TRBJ1-4; D unresolved. The CDR3 runs 16 residues. The germline V gene has CDR1 MGHRA and CDR2 YSYEKL. The ends were cut back, 4 bases at V and 0 bases at J, with 12 bases in the middle. In DNA form, the CDR3 reads TGCGCCAGCAGCCTAAGGACGGGGACAACTAATGAAAAACTGTTTTTT. Protein sequence: CASSLRTGTTNEKLFF.